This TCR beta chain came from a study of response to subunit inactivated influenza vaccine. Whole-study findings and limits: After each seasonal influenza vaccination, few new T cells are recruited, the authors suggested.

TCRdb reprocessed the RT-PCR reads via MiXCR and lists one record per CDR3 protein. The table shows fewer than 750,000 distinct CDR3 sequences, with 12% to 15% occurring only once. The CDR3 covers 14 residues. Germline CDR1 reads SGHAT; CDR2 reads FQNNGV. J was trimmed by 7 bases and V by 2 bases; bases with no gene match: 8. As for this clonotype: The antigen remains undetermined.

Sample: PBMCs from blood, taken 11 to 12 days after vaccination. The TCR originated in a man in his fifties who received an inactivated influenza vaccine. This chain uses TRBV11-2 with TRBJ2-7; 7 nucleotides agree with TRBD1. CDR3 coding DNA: TGTGCCAGCAGCTTATACAGGGGAAAATGGGAGCAGTACTTC. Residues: CASSLYRGKWEQYF.